Listed below are T cell receptor beta chains from one sample, sequenced in a study of T cell responses to AZD1222 COVID-19 vaccine. Method: immunoSEQ multiplex PCR; TCRdb's copy keeps in-frame clones and lacks some. The sample carries some 150,000 clones, around 84% recorded once. This specimen was peripheral blood, taken 28 days after the second AZD1222 dose. The receptors were gathered from an adult who received the AZD1222 COVID-19 vaccine. Each CDR3 is given with its conserved first and last residue. Each record gives: V gene, clone size, CDR3 length, J gene, D gene, CDR3 DNA, CDR3 protein. The D gene is left open where the match is weak. Where a row states a size, it is once, few, many or the class of an expanded clone; other rows omit it.

TRBV6-5	.	15	TRBJ1-1	.	TGTGCCAGCAGCCCCTGGGGCAGTTCAAACACTGAAGCTTTCTTT	CASSPWGSSNTEAFF
TRBV28	.	14	TRBJ2-3	.	TGTGCCAGCAGTTTTAAGAAACACGCAGATACGCAGTATTTT	CASSFKKHADTQYF
TRBV20-1	.	11	TRBJ1-1	.	TGCAGTCCGCCAGGGGCTCTCGGAGCTTTCTTT	CSPPGALGAFF
TRBV6-5	.	14	TRBJ2-3	.	TGTGCCAGCAGTTACGGACGTCCCACAGATACGCAGTATTTT	CASSYGRPTDTQYF
TRBV5-1	.	13	TRBJ1-4	.	TGCGCCAGCAGCTTGAAGCCGGGTGAAAAACTGTTTTTT	CASSLKPGEKLFF
TRBV24-1	.	15	TRBJ2-5	.	TGTGCCACCAGTGATGGGGGTCCTGCTCGGGAGACCCAGTACTTC	CATSDGGPARETQYF
TRBV6-2/TRBV6-3	.	12	TRBJ1-2	.	TGTGCCAGCAGTTATGGAAACTATGGCTACACCTTC	CASSYGNYGYTF
TRBV4-2	.	15	TRBJ2-3	TRBD2	TGTGCCAGCAGCCCTGGTGGGGGGGACACAGATACGCAGTATTTT	CASSPGGGDTDTQYF
TRBV5-4	.	12	TRBJ1-1	.	TGTGCCAGCAGCTCCCCCCGGGATGCGGCTTTCTTT	CASSSPRDAAFF
TRBV9	.	12	TRBJ1-3	.	TGTGCCAGCAGCGTAGCTGAGGGGACCATATATTTT	CASSVAEGTIYF
TRBV25-1	.	16	TRBJ2-3	TRBD1	TGTGCCAGCAGTGCCGGGGGACAGGGATTCACAGATACGCAGTATTTT	CASSAGGQGFTDTQYF
TRBV15	.	15	TRBJ2-7	.	TGTGCCACCAGCAGAGCCCCCGGCAGTTCCTACGAGCAGTACTTC	CATSRAPGSSYEQYF
TRBV10-3	few	12	TRBJ2-7	.	TGTGCCATCAGCCCGGGAGTGTCCGAGCAGTACTTC	CAISPGVSEQYF
TRBV7-9	.	15	TRBJ2-2	.	TGTGCCAGCAGCTTCCTCGCAGGGGGGACCGGGGAGCTGTTTTTT	CASSFLAGGTGELFF
TRBV14	.	15	TRBJ2-5	TRBD2	TGTGCCAGCAGCCGACTAGCGGGGATACAAGAGACCCAGTACTTC	CASSRLAGIQETQYF
TRBV29-1	.	15	TRBJ2-2	.	TGCAGCGTTGAAGATCTTGGGGTAGACACCGGGGAGCTGTTTTTT	CSVEDLGVDTGELFF
TRBV27	once	14	TRBJ2-6	.	TGTGCCAGCAGTCTCGACTCTGGGGCCAACGTCCTGACTTTC	CASSLDSGANVLTF
TRBV28	.	15	TRBJ2-7	TRBD2	TGTGCCAGCTCCCGAATGCAGGGAGGGTACTACGAGCAGTACTTC	CASSRMQGGYYEQYF
TRBV9	.	14	TRBJ2-1	TRBD2	TGTGCCAGCAGCCTACGTAGCGGGAGCAATGAGCAGTTCTTC	CASSLRSGSNEQFF
TRBV27	.	15	TRBJ1-2	TRBD1	TGTGCCAGCAGTCAATCCCCAGGGGGCGTCTACGGCTACACCTTC	CASSQSPGGVYGYTF
TRBV5-6	.	13	TRBJ2-7	TRBD1	TGTGCCAGCAGCCAATTACGACAGGGAGAGCAGTACTTC	CASSQLRQGEQYF
TRBV9	.	15	TRBJ2-3	TRBD1	TGTGCCAGCAGCGTCTGGGACAGCGGCACAGATACGCAGTATTTT	CASSVWDSGTDTQYF
TRBV27	.	17	TRBJ1-5	TRBD1	TGTGCCAGCAGTCCCAGGACGGGGGACAGGGAAAATCAGCCCCAGCATTTT	CASSPRTGDRENQPQHF
TRBV5-1	.	15	TRBJ2-3	.	TGCGCCAGCAGTTCGGAGGCCACTAGCACAGATACGCAGTATTTT	CASSSEATSTDTQYF
TRBV19	.	14	TRBJ2-2	TRBD1	TGTGCCAGTAGTGACAGGGGAGACACCGGGGAGCTGTTTTTT	CASSDRGDTGELFF
TRBV30	.	13	TRBJ2-5	.	TGTGCCTGGATTCAGGGCCTGGGGGAGACCCAGTACTTC	CAWIQGLGETQYF
TRBV19	.	15	TRBJ1-3	.	TGTGCCAGTAGTTCGGCCCCCTACTCTGGAAACACCATATATTTT	CASSSAPYSGNTIYF
TRBV30	.	12	TRBJ2-3	.	TGTGCCTGGAGCCGACAGTCAGATACGCAGTATTTT	CAWSRQSDTQYF
TRBV7-9	.	15	TRBJ2-5	TRBD2	TGTGCCAGCAGCGCAAACCTCCGGGAGGGAGAGACCCAGTACTTC	CASSANLREGETQYF
TRBV7-9	.	16	TRBJ1-6	.	TGTGCCAGCATCCAGGGCCCGAGCTCCTATAATTCACCCCTCCACTTT	CASIQGPSSYNSPLHF
TRBV29-1	.	13	TRBJ2-1	.	TGTAGCGTCGACACCAGCTCCTACAATGAGCAGTTCTTC	CSVDTSSYNEQFF
TRBV2	.	11	TRBJ2-1	.	TGTGCCAGCAGTGAAATGACCAAGCAGTTCTTC	CASSEMTKQFF
TRBV12-3/TRBV12-4	few	13	TRBJ1-5	.	TGTGCCAGCAGCCCCCAGGGCGTCCAGCCCCAGCATTTT	CASSPQGVQPQHF
TRBV6-1	.	16	TRBJ1-2	.	TGTGCCAGCAGTGAAATGGGACCCAATCTCTCGGGTGGCTACACCTTC	CASSEMGPNLSGGYTF
TRBV5-4	.	15	TRBJ2-3	.	TGTGCCAGCAGCGAAGGGGGGTACTTCACAGATACGCAGTATTTT	CASSEGGYFTDTQYF